This TCR beta chain appears in the sequencing data of a study of T cells in Graves' hyperthyroidism and ophthalmopathy (dated by TCRdb to about 2019). Looking at the study overall: TCR V-J signatures able to tell the groups apart were searched for in a discovery cohort of approximately 95 patients, of whom more than 40 had Graves' ophthalmopathy and 55 to 65 had stable Graves' hyperthyroidism. For training and testing, the 100 or so patients in the discovery cohort were randomly divided in a 7:3 ratio. According to the paper, TCR Vbeta CDR3 sequencing was carried out on some 130 peripheral blood samples, which came from 40 to 45 ophthalmopathy, under 80 hyperthyroidism and some 17 progressor patients. Following sampling, methimazole starting at 30 mg daily was given to hyperthyroidism patients, and high-dose intravenous methylprednisolone was given to ophthalmopathy patients. Whether ophthalmopathy could be predicted prospectively was tested in an independent validation cohort made up of 18 to 20 hyperthyroidism patients plus 17 patients who later progressed to ophthalmopathy. Thyroid tissue and blood T-cell repertoires from six or seven Graves' hyperthyroidism patients were also compared in the study. Overall results and qualifications from the work: No statistical method was used to set the sample size in advance, and investigators knew the group allocation. In validation, the model predicted progression to ophthalmopathy with over 60% sensitivity and approximately 74% specificity, a median of 6.5 months before onset. Most expanded thyroid clonotypes (frequency above 0.001) were also detected in blood, suggesting blood repertoires may reflect thyroid immune responses. In cross-validation, a model built on a 13 V-J signature told ophthalmopathy apart from stable hyperthyroidism with approximately 90% sensitivity and roughly 81% specificity, and in testing the same model reached 80%/75%.

Amplification of TCR beta CDR3 regions was carried out from RNA transcripts. The first round of RT-PCR for the TCR CDR3 was performed with the HTBI primer set and the Qiagen OneStep RT-PCR kit. A second multiplex PCR round built the libraries, followed by size selection and purification. Libraries were sequenced paired-end with 100 bp reads on an Illumina HiSeq2000. Per the source publication's procedure: SOAPnuke was used to process the raw data, throwing out any read that contained adapters or uncalled bases, had a mean Phred below 15, or lacked an exact constant-primer or identifier match. COPE v1.2.5 was used to merge high-quality paired reads, and clonotypes were defined as unique nucleotide sequences. MiTCR v1.1 was used to align the clonotypes against IMGT TRBV, TRBD and TRBJ reference segments. The analysis was restricted to V-J combinations with a frequency above 0.0001, which together covered 99.2% of the repertoires. The TCS score was defined as the ratio of F50 (clonal expansion) to E x V (chaos), calculated using BLOSUM62-based TCRdist between CDR3 peptides within each V-J. Welch's t-statistics and random forest reduced around 510 V-J features to some 14, which were used in a naive Bayes classifier (R e1071). The Morisita-Horn index was used to measure how similar the thyroid and blood repertoires were. TCRdb reworked the public reads: Q25 trimming with fastp, MiXCR clone assembly, productive beta chains retained. CDR3 protein sequences are deduplicated, and each keeps its most common genes and DNA. These V and J calls are TCRdb output, not the study's own analysis. In this sample the table shows 550,000 to 700,000 distinct CDR3 sequences, roughly 50% of which occur a single time. 15% to 20% of the sample is held by the ten biggest clonotypes.

Any patient with an uncontrolled infection, another autoimmune disease, pregnancy or lactation was excluded. Clinical symptoms, serum thyroxine and TRAb, thyroid ultrasound, and orbital computed tomography formed the basis for the diagnoses. Trizol reagent was used to extract total RNA, and RNA quality was then checked on an Agilent 2100 Bioanalyzer. CDR1 and CDR2 (LNHNV, YYDKDF) derive from the germline V gene (reference sequence). Trimming removed 5 bases from V and 7 bases from J, leaving 11 bases between the germline ends. From cysteine to phenylalanine, the CDR3 is 13 amino acids long. Just CDR3 DNA is preserved here, 39 bases in frame from base 1. There are many counts of this clonotype. Its antigen specificity is not known. Nothing much larger sits one base from this clone, and base qualities are not available.

Input material: peripheral blood or thyroid tissue (not recorded which). The sequence joins TRBV15 to TRBJ2-2; the D gene is perhaps TRBD2, on 5 matching bases. The clonotype comes from an adult woman with Graves' disease, either hyperthyroidism or ophthalmopathy (not recorded which). In nucleotide form, the sequence is TGTGCCACCAGCCGGGGTCACAGCGGGGAGCTGTTTTTT. It encodes CATSRGHSGELFF.